This TCR beta chain was profiled in a study of neurological immune-mediated disorders. To note about this clonotype: This CDR3 is missing its conserved last phenylalanine or tryptophan, likely due to a read error.

TCRdb ran MiXCR on the 5' RACE reads and lists one entry per CDR3 protein. The table shows 50,000 or so distinct CDR3 sequences, with around 17% occurring only once. The CDR3 extends over 15 amino acids. Germline CDR1 MNHEY, CDR2 SVGEGT. The V and J ends lost 4 bases and 4 bases respectively, with 17 bases between them. V usage is TRBV6-2 or TRBV6-3 and J usage is TRBJ2-7, with D perhaps TRBD2 (6 bases). What was sequenced was PBMCs. The clonotype was recovered from a man between 60 and 75 years old in good health. The DNA of the CDR3 is TGTGCCAGCAGTTTTACAGAGGGGAGGAGATACGAGCAGTACTGC. Translation gives CASSFTEGRRYEQYC.